This T cell receptor beta chain was profiled in a study of T cells after yellow fever vaccination. MiXCR, applied by TCRdb to the 5' RACE reads, yields one record per CDR3 protein. The sample carries about 320,000 distinct CDR3 sequences, around 4.5% recorded once. This clonotype occurred many times. The antigen remains undetermined. Study-wide results and caveats: A limited proportion of clonotypes was detected within both the CD4 and CD8 compartments.

The CDR3 loop spans 17 amino acids. Germline V gene data show CDR1 as MNHEY and CDR2 as SVGAGI. The V gene end was trimmed by 6 bases and the J gene end by 6 bases; junction bases not matched to a gene: 11. The rearrangement joins TRBV6-5 to TRBJ2-3; TRBD2 matches 14 bases. This specimen consisted of PBMCs, obtained 15 days after the yellow fever booster vaccination. The clonotype originates from a man aged 18 to 29 who received the YFV17D yellow fever vaccine. CDR3 region: CASSPLAGLAGGDTQYF. The CDR3 bases are TGTGCCAGCAGCCCCCTCGCTGGACTAGCGGGGGGTGATACGCAGTATTTT.